This TCR beta chain emerged from a study of cytomegalovirus exposure and HLA in healthy donors (TCRdb year 2017). With respect to the entire study: In an earlier analysis of under 600 of the donors, approximately 300 Gb of sequence data and 90 million to 120 million unique TCR beta sequences from approximately 180 million T cells were reported. The aim of the study was to test whether cataloging public T cell receptors could identify signatures of past pathogen exposure. A later genetic analysis used genome-wide SNP genotypes for about three fifths of the roughly 700 donors, treating that subset as a discovery cohort. Donor age, sex, ethnicity and CMV serostatus were compiled alongside the repertoire data. All discovery cohort repertoires had been generated using a single sequencing platform. To predict cytomegalovirus infection status, the study brought together high-throughput TCR immunosequencing, statistical association of individual TCRs with disease status, and machine learning. Across 398 genotyped donors of the cohort, an average of roughly 230,000 unique TCR beta nucleotide sequences per donor were sequenced, and roughly 17% of those sequences were non-productive. An earlier analysis of 500 to 750 of the donors applied high-throughput TCR beta sequencing to assess whether each TCR beta V gene segment acted as functional or pseudogenic. The genetic ancestry cluster associated with self-reported Caucasian donors included 81% of the approximately 410 genotyped donors. Five DR-DQ haplotypes were handled as single units for association and clustering because linkage in the cohort was strong. The T cell repertoires of 700 or so subjects were profiled by immunosequencing and related to cytomegalovirus serostatus. A later analysis re-examined previously published TCR beta repertoires from roughly 720 donors and added high-resolution HLA genotyping to investigate patterns of TCR occurrence. Rather than drawing on any new phenotypic data, the later analysis identified candidate immune exposures from TCR beta sequences and the way those sequences occurred across donors. Typing coverage varied by locus: about 620-640 donors for A, B, C, DRB1 and DQB1; 522 for DQA1; around 610 for DPA1; 450 to 480 for DPB1. An early release covering 550 to 700 HLA-typed donors comprised about 300 gigabases of sequencing data and tens of millions of unique TCR sequences. In addition to the first cohort of hundreds of subjects, a separate validation cohort of some 120 different subjects was used. HLA typing covered class I and class II loci at four-digit resolution.

The cohort was made up of hundreds of healthy bone marrow donors. All cohort members were sampled while nominally healthy, although unrecorded immune exposures were likely present. The donor was CMV seropositive and was included in the group of 250 to 300 seropositive cohort members. A peripheral blood sample was collected from each donor, and TCR beta sequencing was performed on peripheral blood mononuclear cells. The Qiagen DNeasy Blood Extraction Kit was used to extract genomic DNA from the blood cell samples. Libraries came from the immunoSEQ multiplex PCR assay. For the multiplex PCR, a mixture combining 60 forward primers for TCR Vbeta segments and 13 reverse primers for TCR Jbeta segments was used. The CDR3 region of rearranged TCR beta genes was amplified from genomic DNA by a multiplex PCR assay. The amplified TCR beta libraries were sequenced on the Illumina HiSeq System as 87-base-pair reads. As for the original processing: A later analysis tallied roughly 78 million unique TCR beta chains across the 650 to 750 repertoires, and around 12 million of those chains were shared by two or more donors. To remove PCR and sequencing errors, raw reads were error-corrected and collapsed into unique sequences using a nearest-neighbor algorithm that merged closely related sequences. Alignment of CDR3 sequences to IMGT reference sequences was used to assign V, D and J gene segments. For a sequence to be retained, a match of at least six nucleotides was required to both a V gene segment and a J gene segment. Rearrangements were called productive when the CDR3 lacked stop codons and stayed in frame with V and J; all others were non-productive. CDR3 was defined by IMGT convention, running from the second conserved V-encoded cysteine to the conserved J-encoded phenylalanine. The earlier analysis of about 590 of the donors excluded sequences that lacked an unambiguous match to a single V gene segment. In an earlier analysis of 587 of the donors, a V segment was called functional when productive rearrangements were above 56.7%, and segregating when the standard deviation between donors exceeded 5%. A statistical classification framework was developed to diagnose cytomegalovirus status using the catalog of TCR beta chain sequences. A later analysis assigned V and J genes by comparing TCR nucleotide sequences with IMGT/GENE-DB human TR gene sequences. In a later analysis, CDR3 sequences and most-parsimonious VDJ recombination scenarios were assigned using the TCRdist pipeline. A later analysis defined each TCR beta chain by its CDR3 amino acid sequence plus V-gene family, and excluded reads lacking a unique V-gene family. In a later analysis, 450 to 600 highly shared, low-generation-probability nucleotide sequences were removed to address suspected cross-contamination and a sequencing artifact. In a later analysis, a clonal expansion index was calculated for each public chain from normalized within-repertoire ranks of inferred template counts. Generation probabilities in a later analysis came from a VDJ recombination model fitted to out-of-frame rearrangements, and those results were checked against IGoR. In a later analysis, hypergeometric tests were used to score TCR-TCR, TCR-HLA and TCR-CMV co-occurrence, with a repertoire-size bias correction applied to TCR pairs. To estimate false discovery rates, a later analysis permuted the HLA or CMV assignments 20 times. In a later analysis, co-occurring TCRs were grouped using DBSCAN, and TCRdist sequence similarity was added for clustering within HLA-allele-positive subsets. Repertoires with fewer than 30,000 or more than 120,000 public chains, plus five repertoires with anomalous nucleotide sharing, were excluded from co-occurrence clustering. TCRdb retrieved this table from immuneACCESS and kept in-frame rearrangements only. Not all clones are present; in checked studies, unresolved V genes account for under half, and no reason is known for the remainder. Clonal size and the V and J genes are those of that table, whereas D and trimming came from the DNA. This sample is represented by tens of thousands of clones; 78% of them were singletons. The ten largest clones add up to roughly 6% of the sample.

What the study reported, not specific to this receptor: Cytomegalovirus status was reported to be diagnosed by the classifier with high specificity and sensitivity in both the original and validation cohorts. A later analysis found that most CMV-associated TCR beta chains appeared HLA-restricted, with HLA associations seemingly driven largely by CMV exposure. In a later analysis, several top co-occurrence clusters were reported to appear linked to parvovirus B19, influenza, CMV and Epstein-Barr virus. A further reported finding was that TCR beta sequences accurately predicted the HLA-A and HLA-B alleles for most subjects in the first cohort. Most TCR sequences were observed very rarely across donors, whereas some public TCRs were present in many individuals. In this cohort, only TCR beta chains were sequenced, and detectable features were limited by the absence of alpha or paired-chain data. Some IMGT-functional V segments, including TRBV6-2 and TRBV6-3, could not be told apart with the 87-base-pair reads, so those segments were excluded. According to the authors, the approach could potentially be generalized to other disease states and immunological phenotypes. HLA typing was unavailable for some donors at each locus, so association tests used only the typed subset. According to a later genetic analysis, donors in an Asian-associated ancestry cluster had fewer N-insertions in productive TCRs than the approximately 630-donor mean. In an earlier analysis of approximately 590 of the donors, most TCR beta V segments appeared in productive rearrangements about 87% or about 30% of the time, broadly matching IMGT annotations. Linkage disequilibrium might explain the correlated functional status among segregating V segments, but an unknown experimental factor could not be ruled out. CMV serostatus was the only immune exposure information available for the cohort. A total of 150 to 200 TCR beta chains were listed by the study as associated with cytomegalovirus. In a later genetic analysis, a missense DCLRE1C variant was associated with V-gene and J-gene trimming of TCR beta chains, and the association was replicated in an independent cohort. Three of the identified cytomegalovirus-associated TCR beta chains were confirmed in vitro to be specific for cytomegalovirus antigens. The earlier analysis of about 600 of the donors excluded some 15 rarely observed V segments, including chromosome 9 orphons, because counts were too low. In a later analysis, TCR association rates were found to vary across HLA loci, with the most associated TCRs seen for DRB1 alleles and the fewest for HLA-C alleles. Assigning TCR associations to individual alleles was difficult when HLA alleles, especially DR and DQ, strongly co-occurred. Specific HLA alleles were associated with 15,000 to 20,000 TCR beta sequences at a false discovery rate of 0.05 in a later analysis. A later analysis found that HLA-associated TCR beta chains were more clonally expanded and had lower generation probabilities than equally common non-associated chains. A group of highly shared sequence variants was considered likely to be a technical artifact of the sequencing pipeline. The presence/absence analyses assumed that sequencing depth was roughly uniform across donors, and that assumption may not be true.

Sequences SGHRS (CDR1) and YFSETQ (CDR2) are obtained from the germline V gene. From the cysteine up to the phenylalanine, the CDR3 has a length of 14 residues. Only the CDR3 DNA is retained, 42 bases long and in frame from the first base. At the junction V is shortened by 1 base and J by 1 base, with 8 bases in between. Turning to this clone: Its antigen remains undetermined. No base qualities exist here, and no much larger clone lies one base off it.

The sequence was obtained from a male donor in good health and CMV-seropositive. Rearrangement joined TRBV5-1 to TRBJ1-1, with no confident D gene call. The sequencing sample was made of PBMCs. DNA sequence: TGCGCCAGCAGCTTGTTTGCGGGGAACACTGAAGCTTTCTTT. This translates into CASSLFAGNTEAFF.